These 9 T cell receptor beta chains originate from one sample sequenced in a study of T cell responses to AZD1222 COVID-19 vaccine. Sequenced by immunoSEQ multiplex PCR; TCRdb stores in-frame clones only, minus some. The data hold 150,000 to 180,000 clones, with around 90% observed a single time. The specimen comprised peripheral blood, sampled on day 0 of AZD1222 vaccination. Receptor source: an adult in good health.

This chain uses TRBV2 with TRBJ2-3; D possibly corresponds to TRBD2 (5 bases). The germline V gene has CDR1 SNHLY and CDR2 FYNNEI. The CDR3 contains 15 residues. V lost 3 bases and J 2 bases, leaving 12 bases between the germline ends. The CDR3 DNA reads as TGTGCCAGCAGTGATGGGAGTTCCCCCACAGATACGCAGTATTTT. It is translated as CASSDGSSPTDTQYF.

The chain employs TRBV7-2 and TRBJ1-4; the D gene is possibly TRBD1 (5 bases). Germline V gene data show CDR1 as SGHTA and CDR2 as FQGNSA. The V gene lost 2 bases and the J gene lost 10 bases, with 17 bases spanning the gap. The CDR3 contains 15 residues. The CDR3 here is CASSLMGLTGGKLFF. Written as DNA, the CDR3 is TGTGCCAGCAGCTTAATGGGACTCACAGGTGGAAAACTGTTTTTT.

V gene TRBV2 combines with J gene TRBJ2-2; D not resolved. CDR1 is SNHLY and CDR2 is FYNNEI in the germline V gene. V lost 1 base and J 5 bases, leaving 5 bases between the germline ends. The CDR3 runs to 13 residues. The CDR3 region is CASSEGGTGELFF. The CDR3 DNA reads as TGTGCCAGCAGTGAAGGGGGAACCGGGGAGCTGTTTTTT.

This chain links TRBV4-1 with TRBJ2-1; 12 bases align to TRBD2. The CDR3 length is 15 residues. From germline, CDR1 is MGHRA and CDR2 YSYEKL. J gave up 5 bases and V 4 bases, and 3 bases lay outside the gene matches. The CDR3 reads CASSPWTSGDNEQFF. CDR3 DNA: TGCGCCAGCAGCCCCTGGACTAGCGGGGACAATGAGCAGTTCTTC.

The CDR3 loop reads CASSLQGEGNQPQHF. The CDR3 nucleotides read TGTGCCAGCAGCCTTCAAGGGGAGGGGAATCAGCCCCAGCATTTT. The chain is built from TRBV7-9 and TRBJ1-5; D possibly corresponds to TRBD1 (5 bases). The CDR3 runs to 15 residues. Between the trimmed V and J ends, which lost 5 bases and 4 bases, there was a span of 15 bases. Per the germline V gene, CDR1 is SEHNR and CDR2 is FQNEAQ (reference sequence). The entire variable domain, with the rest obtained from reference TRBV7-9 and TRBJ1-5, is as follows: DTGVSQNPRHKITKRGQNVTFRCDPISEHNRLYWYRQTLGQGPEFLTYFQNEAQLEKSRLLSDRFSAERPKGSFSTLEIQRTEQGDSAMYLCASSLQGEGNQPQHFGDGTRLSIL.

In its sample, this clone was seen a few times. This rearrangement joins TRBV7-2 to TRBJ1-6; D perhaps matches TRBD1 (6 bases). The length of the CDR3 is 16 residues. Germline V gives CDR1 SGHTA, CDR2 FQGNSA. Trimming took 0 bases from V and 3 from J, leaving 9 bases between them. The CDR3 loop reads CASSLAQGGYNSPLHF. The CDR3 coding sequence is TGTGCCAGCAGCTTAGCGCAAGGGGGCTATAATTCACCCCTCCACTTT.

The chain uses TRBV9 and TRBJ2-1; no definite D call. CDR3 length: 16 amino acids. Germline V gene data show CDR1 as SGDLS and CDR2 as YYNGEE. The germline V and J ends were trimmed by 3 bases and 5 bases, with 18 bases remaining between them. CDR3: CASSDRTSLSHNEQFF. The DNA for the CDR3 is TGTGCCAGCAGCGACCGGACCTCCCTCTCGCACAATGAGCAGTTCTTC.

This chain connects TRBV27 to TRBJ1-2; D is unresolved. Looked up from germline, CDR1 is MNHEY and CDR2 is SMNVEV (reference sequence). CDR3 length: 16 amino acids. Trimming took off 3 bases at V and 4 bases at J, with 18 bases between the two ends. The CDR3 region has the DNA TGTGCCAGCAGTTTTGGTCCAGCCTCATCTGGCTATGGCTACACCTTC. It translates to CASSFGPASSGYGYTF.

The chain employs TRBV7-9 and TRBJ1-2; 9 positions agree with TRBD1. V lost 2 bases, J lost 6 bases, and 4 bases stayed unmatched. CDR3 length: 14 amino acids. From germline, CDR1 is SEHNR and CDR2 FQNEAQ (reference sequence). The chain's CDR3 is CASSLTGQGNGYTF. The CDR3 DNA reads TGTGCCAGCAGCTTAACAGGACAGGGGAATGGCTACACCTTC. Variable domain in full (rest from reference TRBV7-9 and TRBJ1-2): DTGVSQNPRHKITKRGQNVTFRCDPISEHNRLYWYRQTLGQGPEFLTYFQNEAQLEKSRLLSDRFSAERPKGSFSTLEIQRTEQGDSAMYLCASSLTGQGNGYTFGSGTRLTVV.